The following is a TCR beta chain sequence with its context. The data derive from a study of OX40 agonist ivuxolimab in advanced cancers. Germline lookup yields CDR1 SGHKS and CDR2 YYEKEE (reference sequence). The J segment lost 4 bases and the V segment lost 1 base, leaving 4 bases of the junction unmatched. The CDR3 consists of 16 residues. Baseline was the first blood sampling point, followed by cycle 4 day 1 and cycle 7 day 1. TCRdb's copy holds only in-frame clones and misses some; the assay was immunoSEQ multiplex PCR. The profile shows fewer than 65,000 clones, almost 90% of them singletons. Sequencing was performed on CD4+ or CD8+ T cells sorted from blood, taken in a trial of the OX40 agonist ivuxolimab. The rearrangement uses TRBV5-5 and TRBJ2-1; TRBD2 matches 11 bases. This TCR came from an adult with an advanced solid tumor such as melanoma, head and neck, liver or kidney cancer. The CDR3 region is CASSLLAGGLYNEQFF. Here the CDR3 DNA reads TGTGCCAGCAGCTTGCTAGCGGGAGGCCTTTACAATGAGCAGTTCTTC.